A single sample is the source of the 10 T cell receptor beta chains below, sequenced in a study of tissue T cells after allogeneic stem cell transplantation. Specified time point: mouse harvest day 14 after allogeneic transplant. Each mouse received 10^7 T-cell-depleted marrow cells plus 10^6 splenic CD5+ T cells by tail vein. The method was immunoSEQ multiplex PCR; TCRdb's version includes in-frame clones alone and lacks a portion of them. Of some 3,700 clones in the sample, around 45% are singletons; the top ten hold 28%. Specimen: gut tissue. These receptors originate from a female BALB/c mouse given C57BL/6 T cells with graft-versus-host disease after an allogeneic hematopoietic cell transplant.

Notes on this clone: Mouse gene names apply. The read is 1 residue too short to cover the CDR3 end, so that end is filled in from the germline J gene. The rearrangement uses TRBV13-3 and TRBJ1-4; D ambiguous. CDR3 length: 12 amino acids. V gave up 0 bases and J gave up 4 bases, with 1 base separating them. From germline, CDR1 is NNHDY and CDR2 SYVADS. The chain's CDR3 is CASSDVNERLFF. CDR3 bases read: TGTGCCAGCAGTGATGTCAACGAAAGATTATTT.

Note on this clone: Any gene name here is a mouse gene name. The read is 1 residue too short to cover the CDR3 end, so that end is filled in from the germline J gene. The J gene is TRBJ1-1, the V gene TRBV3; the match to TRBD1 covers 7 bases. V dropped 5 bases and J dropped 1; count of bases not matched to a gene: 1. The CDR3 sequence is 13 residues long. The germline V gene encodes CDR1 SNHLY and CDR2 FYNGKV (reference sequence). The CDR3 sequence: CASSGQVNTEVFF. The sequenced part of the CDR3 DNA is TGTGCCAGCAGCGGACAGGTGAACACAGAAGTCTTC. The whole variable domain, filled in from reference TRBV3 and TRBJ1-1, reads GPKVLQIPSHQIIDMGQMVTLNCDPVSNHLYFYWYKQILGQQMEFLVNFYNGKVMEKSKLFKDQFSVERPDGSYFTLKIQPTALEDSAVYFCASSGQVNTEVFFGKGTRLTVV.

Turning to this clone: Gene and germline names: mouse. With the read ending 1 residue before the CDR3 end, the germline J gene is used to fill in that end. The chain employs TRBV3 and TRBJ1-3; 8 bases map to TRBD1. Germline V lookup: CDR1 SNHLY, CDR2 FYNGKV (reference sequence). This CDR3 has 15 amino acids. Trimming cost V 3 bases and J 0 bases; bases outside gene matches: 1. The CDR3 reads CASSLGQVSGNTLYF. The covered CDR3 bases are TGTGCCAGCAGCTTGGGACAGGTTTCTGGAAATACGCTCTAT.

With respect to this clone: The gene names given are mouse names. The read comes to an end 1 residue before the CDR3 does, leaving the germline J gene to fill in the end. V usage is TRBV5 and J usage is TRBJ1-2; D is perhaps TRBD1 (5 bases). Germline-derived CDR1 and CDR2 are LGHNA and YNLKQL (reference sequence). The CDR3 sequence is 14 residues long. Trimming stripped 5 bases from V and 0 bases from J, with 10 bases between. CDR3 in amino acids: CASSGHPANSDYTF. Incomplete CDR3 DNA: TGTGCCAGCAGCGGACACCCTGCAAACTCCGACTACACC.

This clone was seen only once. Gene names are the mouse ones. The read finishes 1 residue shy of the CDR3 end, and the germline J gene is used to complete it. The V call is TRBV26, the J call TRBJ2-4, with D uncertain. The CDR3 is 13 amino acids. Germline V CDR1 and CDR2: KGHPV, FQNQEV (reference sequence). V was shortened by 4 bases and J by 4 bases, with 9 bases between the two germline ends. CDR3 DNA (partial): TGTGCCAGCAGTCCCGACGGAAAAAACACCTTGTAC. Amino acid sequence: CASSPDGKNTLY. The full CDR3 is CASSPDGKNTLYF.

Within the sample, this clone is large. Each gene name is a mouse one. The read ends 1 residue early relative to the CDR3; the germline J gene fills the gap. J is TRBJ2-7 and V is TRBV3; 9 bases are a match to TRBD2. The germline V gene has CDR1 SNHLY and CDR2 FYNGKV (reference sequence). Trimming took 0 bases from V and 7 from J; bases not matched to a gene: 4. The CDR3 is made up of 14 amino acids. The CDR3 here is CASSLAGGAREQYF. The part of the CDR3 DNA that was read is TGTGCCAGCAGCTTAGCTGGGGGGGCGCGAGAACAGTAC.

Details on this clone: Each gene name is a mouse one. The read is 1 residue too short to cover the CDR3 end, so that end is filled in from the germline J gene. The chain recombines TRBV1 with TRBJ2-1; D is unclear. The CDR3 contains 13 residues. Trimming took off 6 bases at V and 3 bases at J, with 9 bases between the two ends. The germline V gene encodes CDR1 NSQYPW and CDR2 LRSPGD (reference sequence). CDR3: CTCSHRFYAEQFF. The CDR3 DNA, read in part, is TGCACCTGCAGCCACAGATTCTATGCTGAGCAGTTC.

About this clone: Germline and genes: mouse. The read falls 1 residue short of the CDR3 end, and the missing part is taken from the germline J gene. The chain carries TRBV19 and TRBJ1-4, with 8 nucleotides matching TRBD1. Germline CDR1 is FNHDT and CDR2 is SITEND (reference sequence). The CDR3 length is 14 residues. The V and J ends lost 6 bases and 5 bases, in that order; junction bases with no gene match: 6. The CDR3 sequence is CASTPTGENERLFF. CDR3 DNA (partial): TGTGCCAGCACCCCGACAGGGGAGAACGAAAGATTATTT.

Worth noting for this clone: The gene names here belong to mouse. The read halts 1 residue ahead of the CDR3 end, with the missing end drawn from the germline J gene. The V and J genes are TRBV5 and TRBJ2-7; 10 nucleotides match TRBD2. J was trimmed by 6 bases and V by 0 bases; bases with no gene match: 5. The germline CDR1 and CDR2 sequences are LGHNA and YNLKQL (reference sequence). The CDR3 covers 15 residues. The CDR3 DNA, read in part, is TGTGCCAGCAGCCAAGATCCCTGGGGGGGCTTTGAACAGTAC. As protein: CASSQDPWGGFEQY. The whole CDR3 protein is CASSQDPWGGFEQYF.

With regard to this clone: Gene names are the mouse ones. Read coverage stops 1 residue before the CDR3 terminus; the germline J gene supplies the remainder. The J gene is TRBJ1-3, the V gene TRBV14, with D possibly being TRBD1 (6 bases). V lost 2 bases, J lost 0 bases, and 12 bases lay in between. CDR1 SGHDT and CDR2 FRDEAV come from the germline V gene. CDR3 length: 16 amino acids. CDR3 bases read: TGTGCCAGCAGTTTTTCCCAGGGGAATTCTGGAAATACGCTCTAT. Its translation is CASSFSQGNSGNTLY. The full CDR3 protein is CASSFSQGNSGNTLYF.